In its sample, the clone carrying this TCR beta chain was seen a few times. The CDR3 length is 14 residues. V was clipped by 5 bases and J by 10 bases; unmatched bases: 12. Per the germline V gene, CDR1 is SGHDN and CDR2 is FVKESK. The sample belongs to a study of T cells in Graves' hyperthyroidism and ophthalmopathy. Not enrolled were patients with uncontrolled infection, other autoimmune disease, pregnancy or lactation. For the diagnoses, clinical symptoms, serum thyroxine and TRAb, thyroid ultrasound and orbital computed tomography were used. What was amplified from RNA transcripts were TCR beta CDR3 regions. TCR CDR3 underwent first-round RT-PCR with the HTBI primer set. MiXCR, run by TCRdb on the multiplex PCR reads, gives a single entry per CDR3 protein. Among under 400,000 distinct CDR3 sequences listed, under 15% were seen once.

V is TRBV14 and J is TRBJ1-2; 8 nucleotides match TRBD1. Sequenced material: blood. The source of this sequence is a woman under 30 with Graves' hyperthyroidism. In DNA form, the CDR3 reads TGTGCCAGCAGCGACCAGGGGGCCGTCTATTCCTACACCTTC. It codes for CASSDQGAVYSYTF.